A selection of T cell receptor beta chains follows, all from one sample in a study of blood T cell repertoires in COVID-19. Profiling relied on immunoSEQ multiplex PCR, and the TCRdb table lists in-frame clones only, not all of them. The sample includes over 200,000 clones, about 90% of them seen just once. Source material: peripheral blood. The source is a man aged 35-49 years with active or convalescent COVID-19. Both conserved end residues are part of each CDR3. D genes are given only for firm matches. Rows may omit the clone size; those that give it use once, few, many or a size class.

>.|TRBV2|TRBJ1-5|14|.
TGTGCCAGCATGGGGACTGCGAGCAATCAGCCCCAGCATTTT
CASMGTASNQPQHF
>once|TRBV24-1|TRBJ2-1|16|TRBD2
TGTGCCACCAGTGATGCGACTAGCGGGAGATTAGGTGAGCAGTTCTTC
CATSDATSGRLGEQFF
>.|TRBV7-2|TRBJ2-1|15|.
TGTGCCAGCAGCTTAGCGGCCCAAGTTTACAATGAGCAGTTCTTC
CASSLAAQVYNEQFF
>.|TRBV27|TRBJ1-6|13|.
TGTGCCAGCAGCTACAGGGAGAATTCACCCCTCCACTTT
CASSYRENSPLHF
>.|TRBV5-1|TRBJ2-7|14|.
TGCGCCAGCAGCGCCGACTGGGGGGCCTACGAGCAGTACTTC
CASSADWGAYEQYF
>.|TRBV29-1|TRBJ2-5|12|TRBD2
TGCAGCGTAGGACTAGCGGGGGAGACCCAGTACTTC
CSVGLAGETQYF
>.|TRBV4-2|TRBJ1-1|13|TRBD1
TGTGCCAGCGCCACAGGGGGCCTCACTGAAGCTTTCTTT
CASATGGLTEAFF
>.|TRBV27|TRBJ1-2|17|TRBD1
TGTGCCAGCAGTTTAAGTGAGGGGGCTTCCCTAGCGTGGGGCTACACCTTC
CASSLSEGASLAWGYTF
>.|TRBV19|TRBJ2-7|12|TRBD1
TGTGCCAGTGGGTGCGACAGGGGCGAGCAGTACTTC
CASGCDRGEQYF
>few|TRBV2|TRBJ2-3|15|.
TGTGCCAGCAGTGTGAGAGGGCGGTACACAGATACGCAGTATTTT
CASSVRGRYTDTQYF
>.|TRBV7-3|TRBJ2-6|13|.
TGTGCCAGCAGCACTACTGGGGCCAACGTCCTGACTTTC
CASSTTGANVLTF
>.|TRBV2|TRBJ2-1|15|.
TGTGCCAGCAGTGACAGGTGGTCCGGGAGCAATGAGCAGTTCTTC
CASSDRWSGSNEQFF
>few|TRBV5-8|TRBJ1-6|15|.
TGTGCCAGCAGCTTGGGTGTTATAATCGATTCACCCCTCCACTTT
CASSLGVIIDSPLHF
>.|TRBV5-1|TRBJ2-2|16|TRBD2
TGCGCCAGCAGCCTCCTTAGCGGGGGTAACACCGGGGAGCTGTTTTTT
CASSLLSGGNTGELFF
>.|TRBV2|TRBJ2-7|11|.
TGTGCCAGCGGTGCTGCCTACGAGCAGTACTTC
CASGAAYEQYF
>few|TRBV7-2|TRBJ1-1|12|.
TGTGCCAGCAGCAAAGGGGGCACTGAAGCTTTCTTT
CASSKGGTEAFF
>.|TRBV18|TRBJ2-5|16|TRBD1
TGTGCCAGCTCACCAAACCAACAGGGGGGTCAACAGACCCAGTACTTC
CASSPNQQGGQQTQYF
>.|TRBV29-1|TRBJ1-1|14|TRBD1
TGCAGCGTTGAAGACCCCGACAGGGACACTGAAGCTTTCTTT
CSVEDPDRDTEAFF
>.|TRBV7-2|TRBJ2-3|16|TRBD2
TGTGCCAGCAGCTCACGGCATGGGAGGGGCACAGATACGCAGTATTTT
CASSSRHGRGTDTQYF
>.|TRBV3-1/TRBV3-2|TRBJ2-7|14|.
TGTGCCAGCAGCCGGAGGGGGCGCGCCTACGAGCAGTACTTC
CASSRRGRAYEQYF
>.|TRBV2|TRBJ2-5|11|.
TGTGCCAGCAGTGAGCGGGAGACCCAGTACTTC
CASSERETQYF
>few|TRBV29-1|TRBJ2-1|13|.
TGCAGCGGACGACAAAGCTCCTACAATGAGCAGTTCTTC
CSGRQSSYNEQFF
>.|TRBV5-4|TRBJ2-2|16|.
TGTGCCAGCAGCCTCACAGGGATCCTAGTCACCGGGGAGCTGTTTTTT
CASSLTGILVTGELFF
>.|TRBV7-9|TRBJ2-1|17|TRBD2
TGTGCCAGCAGCTCTCAATGGACTAGCGGGTGGTACAATGAGCAGTTCTTC
CASSSQWTSGWYNEQFF
>.|TRBV13|TRBJ2-3|15|.
TGTGCCAGCAGCTTAGCCTCGGGTGGCACAGATACGCAGTATTTT
CASSLASGGTDTQYF
>.|TRBV12-3/TRBV12-4|TRBJ2-1|13|TRBD1
TGTGCCAGCATTTTTGGACAGGGATTAGAGCAGTTCTTC
CASIFGQGLEQFF
>.|TRBV19|TRBJ1-2|14|TRBD1
TGTGCCAGTAGCGACGACAGGGCGAACTATGGCTACACCTTC
CASSDDRANYGYTF
>once|TRBV19|TRBJ2-5|15|TRBD1
TGTGCCAGTAGTACAAACGACAGGGCCGGGGAGACCCAGTACTTC
CASSTNDRAGETQYF
>.|TRBV7-9|TRBJ2-1|18|TRBD2
TGTGCCAGCAGCCTGCCGGGACTAGCGGGAGGGCCGAATGATGAGCAGTTCTTC
CASSLPGLAGGPNDEQFF
>.|TRBV3-1/TRBV3-2|TRBJ1-2|15|TRBD1
TGTGCCAGCAGCCTCCGGACAGGGGGCAACTATGGCTACACCTTC
CASSLRTGGNYGYTF
>.|TRBV27|TRBJ2-1|15|TRBD2
TGTGCCAGCAGTTTCGGGGACTACTCCTACAATGAGCAGTTCTTC
CASSFGDYSYNEQFF
>.|TRBV5-4|TRBJ1-1|14|.
TGTGCCAGCAGCTGGACAGTTAGGAACACTGAAGCTTTCTTT
CASSWTVRNTEAFF
>.|TRBV19|TRBJ1-3|13|TRBD1
TGTGCCAGTGGACGGGACAGTGGAAACACCATATATTTT
CASGRDSGNTIYF
>.|TRBV27|TRBJ1-5|13|.
TGTGCCAGCAGGCAGTATAGCAATCAGCCCCAGCATTTT
CASRQYSNQPQHF
>.|TRBV2|TRBJ1-3|14|.
TGTGCCAGCCTGGATGAGGGCTCTGGAAACACCATATATTTT
CASLDEGSGNTIYF
>.|TRBV25-1|TRBJ1-5|14|TRBD1
TGTGCCAGCAGTGAATTGACAGGGGGCCAGCCCCAGCATTTT
CASSELTGGQPQHF
>.|TRBV18|TRBJ1-4|13|.
TGTGCCAGCTGCGAGTATTCCAATGAAAAACTGTTTTTT
CASCEYSNEKLFF
>.|TRBV24-1|TRBJ1-5|16|.
TGTGCCACCAGTGATTCGTCGTTTGGACACAATCAGCCCCAGCATTTT
CATSDSSFGHNQPQHF
>.|TRBV3-1/TRBV3-2|TRBJ1-6|14|TRBD1
TGTGCCAGCAGCCAACGGGCAGGGGGTTCACCCCTCCACTTT
CASSQRAGGSPLHF
>.|TRBV3-1/TRBV3-2|TRBJ1-3|14|.
TGTGCCAGCAGCCAGGAGAGCTCTGGAAACACCATATATTTT
CASSQESSGNTIYF
>.|TRBV29-1|TRBJ2-3|12|.
TGCAGCGTTGAAGGAGTGGGGCAGGCGCAGTATTTT
CSVEGVGQAQYF
>.|TRBV4-1|TRBJ2-5|16|TRBD2
TGCGCCAGCAGCCAAGATGGGACTAGCAATGGAGAGACCCAGTACTTC
CASSQDGTSNGETQYF